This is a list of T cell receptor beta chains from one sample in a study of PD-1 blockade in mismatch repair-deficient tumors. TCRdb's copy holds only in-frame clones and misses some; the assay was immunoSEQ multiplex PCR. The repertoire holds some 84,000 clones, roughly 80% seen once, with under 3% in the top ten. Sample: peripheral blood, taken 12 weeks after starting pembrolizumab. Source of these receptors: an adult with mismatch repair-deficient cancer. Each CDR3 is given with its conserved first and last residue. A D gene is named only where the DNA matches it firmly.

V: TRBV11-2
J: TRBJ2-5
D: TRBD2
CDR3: CASSLGLAGETQYF

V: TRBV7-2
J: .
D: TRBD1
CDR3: CASSPTGSSYEQYF

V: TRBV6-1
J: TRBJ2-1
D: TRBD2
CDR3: CASSGLAGGEIGYNEQFF

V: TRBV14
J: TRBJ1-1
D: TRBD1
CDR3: CASSEGTGGLGAFF

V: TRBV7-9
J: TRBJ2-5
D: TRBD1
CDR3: CASSSIGTGTYQETQYF

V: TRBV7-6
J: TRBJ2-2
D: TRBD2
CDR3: CASSSRLAGVETGELFF

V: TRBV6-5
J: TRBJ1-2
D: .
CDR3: CASSEGASRYGYTF

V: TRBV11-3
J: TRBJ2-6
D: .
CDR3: CASSRLRSGGTGANVLTF

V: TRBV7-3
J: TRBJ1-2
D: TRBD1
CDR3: CASSLKGASPSGYTF

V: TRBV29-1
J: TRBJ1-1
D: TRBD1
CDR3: CSVGTGEEPEAFF

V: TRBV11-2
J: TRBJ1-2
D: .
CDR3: CASSLIQGDNYGYTF

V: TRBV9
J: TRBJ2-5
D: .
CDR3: CASSVGSIQETQYF

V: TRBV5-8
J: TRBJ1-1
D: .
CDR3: CASSLDGQENTEAFF

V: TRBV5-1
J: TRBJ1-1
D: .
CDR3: CASGARERNTEAFF

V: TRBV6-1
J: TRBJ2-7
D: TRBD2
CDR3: CASSGEGGSSYEQYF

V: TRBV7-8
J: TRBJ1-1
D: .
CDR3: CASSLRPNTEAFF

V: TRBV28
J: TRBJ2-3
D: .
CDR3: CASSLVTGYPDTQYF

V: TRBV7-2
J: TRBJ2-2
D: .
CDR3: CASSLMAANTGELFF

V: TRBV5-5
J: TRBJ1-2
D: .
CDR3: CASSLETGPGYTF

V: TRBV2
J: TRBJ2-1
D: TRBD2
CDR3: CASSERETANEQFF

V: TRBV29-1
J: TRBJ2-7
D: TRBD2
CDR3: CSVILAGDEQYF

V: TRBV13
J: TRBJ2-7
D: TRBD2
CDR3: CASSTYSGSTYEQYF

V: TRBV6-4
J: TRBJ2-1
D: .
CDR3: CASSKFKFDEQFF

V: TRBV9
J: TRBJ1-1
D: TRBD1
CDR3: CASSARPRDSEAFF

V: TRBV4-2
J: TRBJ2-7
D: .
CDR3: CASSQVRQTSLGEQYF

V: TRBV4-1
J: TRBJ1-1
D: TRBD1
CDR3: CASRAPGQGSPTEAFF

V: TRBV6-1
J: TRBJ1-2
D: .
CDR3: CASSERRGRGGYTF

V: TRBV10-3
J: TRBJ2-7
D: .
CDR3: CAISVASSHEQYF

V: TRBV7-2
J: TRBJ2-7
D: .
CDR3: CASSLSGGQGVHEQYF

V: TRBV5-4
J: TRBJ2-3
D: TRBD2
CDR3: CASSERLAGGTDTQYF

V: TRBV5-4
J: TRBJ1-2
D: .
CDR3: CASSLGAVKNYGYTF

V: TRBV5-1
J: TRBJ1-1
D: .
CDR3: CASSLVGGYTEAFF

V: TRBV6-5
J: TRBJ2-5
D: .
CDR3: CASKDSPSRDQYF

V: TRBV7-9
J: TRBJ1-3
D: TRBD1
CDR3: CASSLWAGGDSGNTIYF

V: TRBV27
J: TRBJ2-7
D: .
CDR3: CASSSLRDQRYEQYF

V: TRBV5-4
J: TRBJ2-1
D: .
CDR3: CASSLTSFNEQFF

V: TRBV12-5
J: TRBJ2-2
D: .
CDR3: CASGLGTAPNTGELFF

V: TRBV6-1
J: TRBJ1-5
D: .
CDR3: CASSERWDQPQHF

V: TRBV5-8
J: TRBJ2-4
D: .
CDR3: CASSFSIANIQYF

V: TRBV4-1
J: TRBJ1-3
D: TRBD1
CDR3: CASSHLGQGAVGNTIYF

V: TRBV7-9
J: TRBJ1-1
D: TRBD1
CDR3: CASSPDRGPAEAFF

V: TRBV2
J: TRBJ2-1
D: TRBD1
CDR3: CASSEWTGFNNEQFF

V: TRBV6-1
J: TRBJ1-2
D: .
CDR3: CASSQDGNYGYTF

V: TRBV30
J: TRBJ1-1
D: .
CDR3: CAWSRDGNTEAFF

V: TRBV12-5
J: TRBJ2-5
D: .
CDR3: CASALGESGARETQYF

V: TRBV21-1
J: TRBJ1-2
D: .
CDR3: CASSKEYGYTF

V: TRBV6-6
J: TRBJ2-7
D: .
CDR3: CASSYGFGRAYEQYF

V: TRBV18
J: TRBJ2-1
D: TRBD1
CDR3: CASSPRQGAYNEQFF

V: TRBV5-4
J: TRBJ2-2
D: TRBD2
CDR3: CASSPRTSGRTNTGELFF

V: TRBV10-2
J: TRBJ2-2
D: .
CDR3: CASSARGRGTGELFF

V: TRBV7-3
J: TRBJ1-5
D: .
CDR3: CASSLRGYSNQPQHF

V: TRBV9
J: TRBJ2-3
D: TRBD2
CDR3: CASSHDPGGGVDTQYF

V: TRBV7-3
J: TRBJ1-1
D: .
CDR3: CASSTTGRNTEAFF

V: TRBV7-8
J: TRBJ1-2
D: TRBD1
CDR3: CASRSDRGRGGYTF

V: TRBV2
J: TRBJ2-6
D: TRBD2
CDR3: CASSPLAGGSGANVLTF

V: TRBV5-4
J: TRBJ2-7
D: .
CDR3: CASSLALLNEQYF

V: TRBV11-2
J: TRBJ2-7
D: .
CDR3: CASSLGDLTTYEQYF

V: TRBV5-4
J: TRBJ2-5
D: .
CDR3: CASSPTPRGETQYF

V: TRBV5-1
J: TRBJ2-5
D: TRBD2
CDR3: CASSFGGSGGETQYF